This is a list of T cell receptor beta chains from one sample in a study of CD8 T cells in ankylosing spondylitis. TCRdb fed the 5' RACE reads into MiXCR, producing one record per CDR3 protein. In the table there are 150,000 to 200,000 distinct CDR3 sequences, approximately 20% of which are singletons. The sequenced sample consisted of blood, either unsorted or a sorted T cell fraction (not recorded which). The receptors come from a male donor with ankylosing spondylitis or in good health (not recorded which). The CDR3 runs from the conserved cysteine through the conserved F or W. The order of the fields is CDR3 length, clone size, V gene, J gene, CDR3 protein. Some rows have no size entry. The others give once, few or many, or a class for an expanded clone.

length: 11; size: many; V: TRBV19; J: TRBJ1-2; CDR3: CASRTWYGYTF
length: 13; size: many; V: TRBV5-1; J: TRBJ1-1; CDR3: CASSLVQGREAFF
length: 14; size: few; V: TRBV19; J: TRBJ1-1; CDR3: CASSIGVAGTEAFF
length: 15; size: .; V: TRBV30; J: TRBJ1-3; CDR3: CACPRGVGSGNTIYF
length: 13; size: many; V: TRBV29-1; J: TRBJ2-3; CDR3: CSVRGQGGDTQYF
length: 11; size: many; V: TRBV20-1; J: TRBJ1-2; CDR3: CSALGSYGYTF
length: 14; size: many; V: TRBV27; J: TRBJ2-1; CDR3: CASWRETGFNEQFF
length: 13; size: many; V: TRBV20-1; J: TRBJ1-2; CDR3: CSARGWGNYGYTF
length: 13; size: few; V: TRBV28; J: TRBJ2-3; CDR3: CASLGSHTDMQYF
length: 16; size: few; V: TRBV2; J: TRBJ2-1; CDR3: CASSASLAGGHHEQFF
length: 12; size: many; V: TRBV29-1; J: TRBJ2-3; CDR3: CSGRFGLDTQYF
length: 17; size: .; V: TRBV7-9; J: TRBJ2-1; CDR3: CASSPPISSPTYNEQFF
length: 16; size: many; V: TRBV6-1; J: TRBJ2-5; CDR3: CASSRPPTGGRETQYF
length: 18; size: many; V: TRBV7-3; J: TRBJ2-3; CDR3: CASSFPQMTGGGTDTQYF
length: 14; size: .; V: TRBV20-1; J: TRBJ2-2; CDR3: CSARAGSATGELFF
length: 14; size: many; V: TRBV10-1; J: TRBJ2-2; CDR3: CASSEARGAGELFF
length: 16; size: few; V: TRBV5-6; J: TRBJ2-3; CDR3: CASSDLDSRHTDTQYF
length: 14; size: many; V: TRBV20-1; J: TRBJ2-3; CDR3: CSAREAGGTDTQYF
length: 15; size: .; V: TRBV12-3/TRBV12-4; J: TRBJ1-1; CDR3: CASRPGGAVNTEAFF
length: 17; size: many; V: TRBV20-1; J: TRBJ2-3; CDR3: CSASPSRLAGVTDTQYF
length: 15; size: few; V: TRBV4-1; J: TRBJ2-7; CDR3: CASSQDIVPSPEQYF
length: 16; size: .; V: TRBV10-3; J: TRBJ2-1; CDR3: CAIGGYSGSSYNEQFF
length: 15; size: few; V: TRBV5-4; J: TRBJ2-3; CDR3: CASSLQGSSTDTQYF
length: 15; size: .; V: TRBV7-8; J: TRBJ1-4; CDR3: CASSLVRGSPSKLFF
length: 14; size: .; V: TRBV7-2; J: TRBJ2-7; CDR3: CASSRTTGAYEQYF
length: 15; size: many; V: TRBV9; J: TRBJ1-1; CDR3: CASSAQTGGNTEAFF
length: 18; size: few; V: TRBV3-1; J: TRBJ2-3; CDR3: CASSQDSASGRSTDTQYF
length: 13; size: few; V: TRBV10-3; J: TRBJ2-7; CDR3: CAITSTGPHEQYF